This TCR beta chain was captured by sequencing in a study of shared clonotypes between healthy human individuals. Study-wide results and limits: Blood was the only sampled material, and tissue repertoires likely differ. There were few donors, and this limited the genetic and exposure-history diversity represented. Expectations were that clonotype sharing among donors would be affected by sequencing depth.

V was trimmed by 2 bases and J by 10 bases, leaving 12 bases between them. Germline assignment: CDR1 GTSNPN and CDR2 SVGIG (reference sequence). CDR3 length: 12 amino acids. This was a deep-level run. Using immunoSEQ multiplex PCR, the repertoire was profiled, and TCRdb retains in-frame clones only, with some absent. Here the sample spans some 470,000 clones, 76% being singletons. This clone was recorded a few times. Its antigen is not known. Material for sequencing was PBMCs. V usage is TRBV30 and J usage is TRBJ2-1; possible D gene TRBD2, 5 bases. The TCR sequence derives from a woman between 40 and 55 years old in good health. Some clones in this sample may be carry-over from other donors' samples. CDR3 sequence: CAWSPSRGEQFF. For the CDR3, the DNA is TGTGCCTGGAGTCCCTCTCGAGGGGAGCAGTTCTTC.